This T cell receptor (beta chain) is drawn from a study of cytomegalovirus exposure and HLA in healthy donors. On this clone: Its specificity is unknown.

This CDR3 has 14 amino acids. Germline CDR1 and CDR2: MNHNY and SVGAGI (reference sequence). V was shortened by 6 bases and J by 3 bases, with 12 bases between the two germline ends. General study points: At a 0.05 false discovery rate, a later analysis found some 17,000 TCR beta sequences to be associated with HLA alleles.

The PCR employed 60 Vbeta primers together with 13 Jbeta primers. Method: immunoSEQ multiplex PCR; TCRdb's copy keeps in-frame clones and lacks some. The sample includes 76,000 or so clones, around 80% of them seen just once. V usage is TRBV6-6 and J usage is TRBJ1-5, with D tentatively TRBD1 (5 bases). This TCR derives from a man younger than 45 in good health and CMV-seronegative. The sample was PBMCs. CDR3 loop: CASSARQFNQPQHF. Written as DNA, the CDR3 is TGTGCCAGCAGCGCCCGACAGTTCAATCAGCCCCAGCATTTT.